This paragraph reports one T cell receptor beta chain. What this receptor recognizes is not known. No qualities accompany the bases; no much larger clone lies one base away. In total, 630 or so healthy bone marrow donors made up the cohort. At the time of sampling, all cohort members were nominally healthy, though unrecorded immune exposures were likely present. The donor was CMV seropositive and was included in the group of about 290 seropositive cohort members. Every donor gave a peripheral blood sample, and the peripheral blood mononuclear cells from that sample were used for TCR beta sequencing. Genomic DNA extraction from the blood cell samples was performed with the Qiagen DNeasy Blood Extraction Kit. The sample comes from a study of cytomegalovirus exposure and HLA in healthy donors (dated by TCRdb to about 2017). Some background on the complete study: According to an earlier analysis of several hundred of the donors, roughly 180 million T cells yielded roughly 100 million unique TCR beta sequences and about 300 Gb of sequence data. To decide whether each TCR beta V gene segment behaved as functional or pseudogenic, an earlier analysis of fewer than 750 of the donors relied on high-throughput TCR beta sequencing. A later analysis re-examined previously published TCR beta repertoires from about 700 donors and added high-resolution HLA genotyping to investigate patterns of TCR occurrence. Alongside the repertoire data, information on donor age, sex, ethnicity and CMV serostatus was compiled. The later analysis used no new phenotypic data to find candidate immune exposures, relying instead on TCR beta sequences and their occurrence across donors. The study profiled the T cell repertoires of about 640 subjects by immunosequencing and related them to cytomegalovirus serostatus. Several DR-DQ haplotypes were treated as single units for association and clustering because of strong linkage in the cohort. A later genetic analysis took genome-wide SNP genotypes for about 65% of the 666 donors and used that subset as a discovery cohort. Both class I and class II loci were covered by HLA typing, at four-digit resolution. Approximately 310 gigabases of sequencing data and tens of millions of unique TCR sequences were included in an early release covering about 600 HLA-typed donors. To predict cytomegalovirus infection status, the study brought together high-throughput TCR immunosequencing, statistical association of individual TCRs with disease status, and machine learning. All discovery cohort repertoires had been generated on a single sequencing platform. Of the roughly 400 genotyped donors, 80% to 90% were placed in the genetic ancestry cluster associated with self-reported Caucasian donors. Besides the first cohort of 666 subjects, a separate validation cohort made up of roughly 130 different subjects was used. Typing coverage varied by locus: roughly 629-640 donors for A, B, C, DRB1 and DQB1; about 520 for DQA1; around 570 for DPA1; approximately 470 for DPB1. On average, 235,054 unique TCR beta nucleotide sequences were sequenced per donor among 350 to 400 genotyped donors of the cohort, with 15% to 20% of those sequences being non-productive. The aim of the study was to test whether cataloging public T cell receptors could identify signatures of past pathogen exposure.

The library was made by the immunoSEQ multiplex PCR assay. For the multiplex PCR, a mixture combining 60 forward primers for TCR Vbeta segments and 13 reverse primers for TCR Jbeta segments was used. The CDR3 region of rearranged TCR beta genes was amplified from genomic DNA with a multiplex PCR assay. Amplified TCR beta libraries were sequenced as 87-base-pair reads on the Illumina HiSeq System. The paper's data handling went like this. Across the 500 to 850 repertoires, a later analysis counted tens of millions of unique TCR beta chains, approximately 12 million of which were shared by at least two donors. A nearest-neighbor algorithm error-corrected the raw reads and collapsed the reads into unique sequences, merging closely related sequences to remove PCR and sequencing errors. V, D and J gene segments were assigned by aligning CDR3 sequences to IMGT reference sequences. For a sequence to be retained, a match of at least six nucleotides to both a V gene segment and a J gene segment was required. Rearrangements were called productive when the CDR3 lacked stop codons and stayed in frame with V and J; all others were non-productive. Following IMGT convention, CDR3 was defined as the stretch from the second conserved V-encoded cysteine up to the conserved J-encoded phenylalanine. The earlier analysis of about 590 of the donors excluded sequences that lacked an unambiguous match to a single V gene segment. An earlier analysis of fewer than 650 of the donors classified V segments as functional when productive rearrangements were above 56.7% and as segregating when the standard deviation between donors was above 5%. To diagnose cytomegalovirus status from the catalog of TCR beta chain sequences, a statistical classification framework was built. A later analysis assigned V and J genes by comparing TCR nucleotide sequences with IMGT/GENE-DB human TR gene sequences. The TCRdist pipeline was used in a later analysis to assign CDR3 sequences and most-parsimonious VDJ recombination scenarios. In a later analysis, each TCR beta chain was defined by its CDR3 amino acid sequence together with its V-gene family, and reads without a unique V-gene family were excluded. To address suspected cross-contamination and a sequencing artifact, a later analysis removed under 600 highly shared, low-generation-probability nucleotide sequences. In a later analysis, a clonal expansion index for each public chain was calculated from normalized within-repertoire ranks of inferred template counts. Generation probabilities in a later analysis came from a VDJ recombination model fitted to out-of-frame rearrangements, and those results were checked against IGoR. In a later analysis, TCR-TCR, TCR-HLA and TCR-CMV co-occurrence was scored with hypergeometric tests, and a repertoire-size bias correction was applied to TCR pairs. A later analysis estimated false discovery rates by permuting HLA or CMV assignments 20 times. A later analysis grouped co-occurring TCRs with DBSCAN, adding TCRdist sequence similarity when clustering within HLA-allele-positive subsets. Co-occurrence clustering excluded repertoires with fewer than 30,000 or more than 120,000 public chains, plus five with anomalous nucleotide sharing. TCRdb provides this immuneACCESS table in a form limited to in-frame rearrangements. Some clones are lacking; in checked studies, under half of them reflect an unresolved V gene, and why the rest are absent is not known. Clone size and the V and J calls come from that table; the DNA yielded D and trimming. The sample profile shows roughly 150,000 clones; over 70% of them were found once. The leading ten clones occupy roughly 1.4% of the sample.

V is pared back by 0 bases and J by 5 bases, with 6 bases lying between the germline termini. According to the germline V gene, CDR1 reads SGHRS and CDR2 reads YFSETQ. Inclusive of the bounding cysteine and phenylalanine, the CDR3 is 13 residues long. The read is trimmed to its CDR3 DNA, 39 bases read in frame from base 1. Beyond this particular receptor, the publication reports: Most TCR sequences were observed very rarely across donors, whereas some public TCRs were present in many individuals. In the study, approximately 160 TCR beta chains were listed as associated with cytomegalovirus. According to a later analysis, parvovirus B19, influenza, CMV and Epstein-Barr virus appeared linked to several top co-occurrence clusters. At a false discovery rate of 0.05, a later analysis linked some 17,000 TCR beta sequences to specific HLA alleles. In a later analysis, HLA-associated TCR beta chains were found to be more clonally expanded and to have lower generation probabilities than equally common non-associated chains. Most CMV-associated TCR beta chains appeared to be HLA-restricted in a later analysis, and the HLA associations seemed to be driven largely by CMV exposure. In both the original and validation cohorts, the classifier was reported to diagnose cytomegalovirus status with high specificity and sensitivity. Linkage disequilibrium might explain the correlated functional status among segregating V segments, but an unknown experimental factor could not be excluded. In an earlier analysis of approximately 590 of the donors, most TCR beta V segments appeared in productive rearrangements about 87% or about 30% of the time, broadly matching IMGT annotations. Three of the identified cytomegalovirus-associated TCR beta chains were confirmed in vitro to be specific for cytomegalovirus antigens. Only TCR beta chains were sequenced in this cohort, and the absence of alpha or paired-chain data limited detectable features. In a later analysis, the rate of TCR association differed among HLA loci, with DRB1 alleles having the most associated TCRs and HLA-C alleles having the fewest. Because counts were too low, under 20 rarely observed V segments, including chromosome 9 orphons, were left out of the earlier analysis of 500 to 650 of the donors. Assigning TCR associations to individual alleles was difficult when HLA alleles, especially DR and DQ, strongly co-occurred. Presence/absence analyses assumed roughly uniform sequencing depth across donors, an assumption that may not hold. A further reported finding was that TCR beta sequences accurately predicted the HLA-A and HLA-B alleles for most subjects in the first cohort. A group of highly shared sequence variants was considered likely to be a technical artifact of the sequencing pipeline. Because some donors lacked HLA typing at each locus, the association tests relied only on the typed subset. The authors suggested that the approach could potentially be extended to other disease states and immunological phenotypes. V-gene and J-gene trimming of TCR beta chains was associated with a missense DCLRE1C variant in a later genetic analysis, and the association was replicated in an independent cohort. CMV serostatus was the only immune exposure information available for the cohort. Because the 87-base-pair reads could not distinguish some IMGT-functional V segments, including TRBV6-2 and TRBV6-3, those segments were excluded. Compared with the roughly 700-donor mean, donors in an Asian-associated ancestry cluster had fewer N-insertions in productive TCRs, according to a later genetic analysis.

This clonotype originated in a man aged 50 or older in good health and CMV-seropositive. The chain links TRBV5-1 with TRBJ1-5, with the D gene call left open. The sequenced sample was PBMCs. This receptor has the CDR3 CASSLEPDQPQHF. The sequenced DNA: TGCGCCAGCAGCTTGGAGCCCGATCAGCCCCAGCATTTT. Beyond the CDR3, the reference TRBV5-1 and TRBJ1-5 genes provide the residues; the full variable domain reads: KAGVTQTPRYLIKTRGQQVTLSCSPISGHRSVSWYQQTPGQGLQFLFEYFSETQRNKGNFPGRFSGRQFSNSRSEMNVSTLELGDSALYLCASSLEPDQPQHFGDGTRLSIL.